One sample yielded the 18 T cell receptor beta chains listed below, sequenced in a study of blood T cell repertoires in COVID-19 (TCRdb year 2020). Receptors were amplified or captured by the immunoSEQ multiplex PCR assay. TCRdb stores this immuneACCESS table with in-frame sequences only. Part of the clones is absent; in the studies checked, under half of the shortfall reflects unresolved V genes, and no reason is known for the rest. This sample is represented by some 180,000 clones; around 80% of them were singletons. Of the sample, roughly 7.2% is held by the ten largest clones. Material: peripheral blood. The receptors originated from a woman in her thirties or forties with COVID-19, enrolled during active disease.

The chain links TRBV12-5 to TRBJ1-2; D is unclear. This CDR3 spans 12 amino acids. Germline CDR1 is LGHNT and CDR2 is FRNRAP. Trimming stripped 6 bases from V and 4 bases from J, with 9 bases between. The CDR3 DNA sequence: TGTGCTAGTGGGTCCGGAGCCTATGGCTACACCTTC. As protein: CASGSGAYGYTF.

The genes are TRBV10-3 and TRBJ1-2; the D gene is possibly TRBD1 (5 bases). Looked up from germline, CDR1 is ENHRY and CDR2 is SYGVKD. Deletions cut 3 bases from V and 8 bases from J, with 16 bases between. This CDR3 has 14 residues. CDR3 region: CAISDLSGSFGYTF. CDR3 nucleotide sequence: TGTGCCATCAGTGACCTATCAGGGTCCTTCGGCTACACCTTC.

As DNA, the CDR3 is TGTGCCAGCAGTTTGCAGGGCCAATCCCTCCACTTT. Protein: CASSLQGQSLHF. The V and J genes are TRBV27 and TRBJ1-6; tentatively, D is TRBD1 (5 bases). This CDR3 spans 12 amino acids. Germline-derived CDR1 and CDR2 are MNHEY and SMNVEV (reference sequence). Trimming removed 3 bases from V and 14 bases from J, with 11 bases in between.

Only one count was recorded for this clone. The rearrangement joins TRBV2 to TRBJ2-1; TRBD2 aligns across 8 bases. CDR1 and CDR2 from the germline V gene are SNHLY and FYNNEI. The CDR3 has 14 residues. Trimming took 6 bases from V and 8 from J; bases not matched to a gene: 9. In DNA form, the CDR3 reads TGTGCCAGCAGGCCAACCGCGGGAGGATATGAGCAGTTCTTC. Encoded protein: CASRPTAGGYEQFF.

The V call is TRBV28, the J call TRBJ2-3; a possible D gene is TRBD2 (5 bases). The CDR3 is made up of 16 amino acids. Germline values: CDR1 MDHEN, CDR2 SYDVKM. Deletions cut 2 bases from V and 1 base from J, with 13 bases between. As DNA, the CDR3 is TGTGCCAGCAGTTTAGGGGAGACTCATGGCACAGATACGCAGTATTTT. Its translation: CASSLGETHGTDTQYF.

This chain joins TRBV19 and TRBJ1-1, with TRBD1 matching 7 bases. V lost 4 bases, J lost 1 base, and 9 bases stayed unmatched. The CDR3 runs to 16 residues. Looked up from germline, CDR1 is LNHDA and CDR2 is SQIVND (reference sequence). CDR3 sequence: CASSNLGQRGNTEAFF. CDR3 DNA: TGTGCCAGTAGTAACCTGGGACAGCGAGGGAACACTGAAGCTTTCTTT. The full variable domain, completed using reference TRBV19 and TRBJ1-1, is DGGITQSPKYLFRKEGQNVTLSCEQNLNHDAMYWYRQDPGQGLRLIYYSQIVNDFQKGDIAEGYSVSREKKESFPLTVTSAQKNPTAFYLCASSNLGQRGNTEAFFGQGTRLTVV.

This rearrangement joins TRBV14 to TRBJ1-1, with a possible D match to TRBD1 (6 bases). The length of the CDR3 is 13 residues. The germline V gene encodes CDR1 SGHDN and CDR2 FVKESK. The germline V and J ends were trimmed by 5 bases and 7 bases, with 14 bases remaining between them. CDR3 bases: TGTGCCAGCAGCTATAGGGGGTTGGGTGAAGCTTTCTTT. It is translated as CASSYRGLGEAFF.

The chain joins TRBV9 to TRBJ1-6; D possibly corresponds to TRBD1 (6 bases). CDR1 and CDR2 from the germline V gene are SGDLS and YYNGEE. The CDR3 covers 14 residues. With 3 bases removed from V and 9 bases from J, the gap between germline ends came to 13 bases. CDR3 nucleotide sequence: TGTGCCAGCAGCGATCAGGGGAGGGCTTCACCCCTCCACTTT. Its translation: CASSDQGRASPLHF.

This chain connects TRBV24-1 to TRBJ1-1; D unclear. V was clipped by 4 bases and J by 8 bases, with 10 bases between them. Per the germline V gene, CDR1 is KGHDR and CDR2 is SFDVKD. The CDR3 length is 12 residues. The CDR3 is CATSDLTPEAFF. DNA of the CDR3: TGTGCCACCAGTGACTTGACACCCGAAGCTTTCTTT.

The chain is built from TRBV5-4 and TRBJ1-2; 9 bases match TRBD1. CDR1 SGHNT and CDR2 YYREEE come from the germline V gene (reference sequence). V lost 4 bases, J lost 5 bases, and 9 bases stayed unmatched. The CDR3 sequence is 15 residues long. This chain's CDR3 is CASSGRDREGYGYTF. The CDR3 DNA reads as TGTGCCAGCAGCGGACGGGACAGGGAGGGGTATGGCTACACCTTC.

In this sample, this clone turned up once. The rearrangement uses TRBV4-1 and TRBJ1-1, with D perhaps matching TRBD1 (6 bases). Looked up from germline, CDR1 is MGHRA and CDR2 is YSYEKL. The CDR3 consists of 11 residues. V was shortened by 6 bases and J by 11 bases, with 13 bases between the two germline ends. The CDR3 DNA reads as TGCGCCAGCAGTTACGACACAGGGGCTTTCTTT. Protein: CASSYDTGAFF.

The J gene is TRBJ2-7, the V gene TRBV11-2, with TRBD2 matching 11 bases. CDR3 length: 16 residues. J was trimmed by 6 bases and V by 4 bases; bases with no gene match: 11. Germline V gives CDR1 SGHAT, CDR2 FQNNGV. CDR3 protein: CASSSLAGGLSGEQYF. The CDR3 DNA reads TGTGCCAGCAGCTCCTTAGCGGGAGGGCTGTCGGGCGAGCAGTACTTC.

The CDR3 coding sequence is TGCAGCGGATTGGGGGGGTCCGGGGATGGCTACACCTTC. Protein product: CSGLGGSGDGYTF. The chain recombines TRBV29-1 with TRBJ1-2; weak D call: TRBD1 (5 bases). V lost 7 bases and J lost 6, with 18 bases in between. Germline lookup yields CDR1 SQVTM and CDR2 ANQGSEA. CDR3 length equals 13 residues. The whole variable domain, remainder taken from reference TRBV29-1 and TRBJ1-2, is SAVISQKPSRDICQRGTSLTIQCQVDSQVTMMFWYRQQPGQSLTLIATANQGSEATYESGFVIDKFPISRPNLTFSTLTVSNMSPEDSSIYLCSGLGGSGDGYTFGSGTRLTVV.

This clone was seen only once. The rearrangement links TRBV19 to TRBJ2-3, with D possibly TRBD2 on 6 matching bases. Trimming pared 1 base from V and 11 bases from J, leaving 13 bases between. The CDR3 runs to 13 residues. Germline CDR1 is LNHDA and CDR2 is SQIVND (reference sequence). As DNA, the CDR3 is TGTGCCAGTAGTATAGCGAGACTAGACGAGCAGTATTTT. It yields the protein CASSIARLDEQYF.

The rearrangement uses TRBV4-1 and TRBJ1-2; D unresolved. In germline, CDR1 is MGHRA, CDR2 YSYEKL. The ends were cut back, 0 bases at V and 5 bases at J, with 13 bases in the middle. The CDR3 length is 15 residues. The CDR3 sequence is CASSQDLATGYGYTF. In DNA, the CDR3 is TGCGCCAGCAGCCAAGATCTGGCGACGGGTTATGGCTACACCTTC.

The chain couples TRBV19 to TRBJ1-2; TRBD1 aligns across 7 bases. Unmatched junction bases numbered 12, after V lost 10 bases and J lost 4 bases. The CDR3 contains 14 residues. Germline lookup yields CDR1 LNHDA and CDR2 SQIVND (reference sequence). The CDR3 here is CATTPGTEAYGYTF. As DNA, the CDR3 is TGTGCCACCACACCCGGGACAGAGGCCTATGGCTACACCTTC.

The V call is TRBV29-1, the J call TRBJ2-1; D is perhaps TRBD2 (6 bases). CDR1 SQVTM and CDR2 ANQGSEA come from the germline V gene. The V end was cut by 3 bases, the J end by 4 bases, with 13 bases between. CDR3 length: 14 amino acids. The CDR3 loop is CSVETGEGYNEQFF. Written as DNA, the CDR3 is TGCAGCGTTGAGACGGGAGAGGGGTACAATGAGCAGTTCTTC.

The chain recombines TRBV19 with TRBJ1-2; D not certain. The V and J ends lost 6 bases and 7 bases respectively, with 9 bases between them. From germline, CDR1 is LNHDA and CDR2 SQIVND (reference sequence). The CDR3 runs to 11 residues. The DNA for the CDR3 is TGTGCCAGTAGGGGCGGGATTGGCTACACCTTC. It translates to CASRGGIGYTF.